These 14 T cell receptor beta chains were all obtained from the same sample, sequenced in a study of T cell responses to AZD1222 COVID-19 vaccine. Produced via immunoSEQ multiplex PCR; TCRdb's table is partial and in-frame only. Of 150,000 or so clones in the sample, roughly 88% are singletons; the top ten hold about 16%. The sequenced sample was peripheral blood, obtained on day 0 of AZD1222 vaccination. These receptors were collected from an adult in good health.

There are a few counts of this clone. This CDR3 is CASTKRQGAEDGYTF. The CDR3 bases are TGTGCCAGCACCAAAAGACAGGGGGCAGAGGATGGCTACACCTTC. This sequence joins TRBV2 and TRBJ1-2; TRBD1 aligns across 10 bases. V shed 7 bases and J 6 bases; nucleotides not matched to a gene: 11. The CDR3 extends over 15 amino acids. Germline V gene data show CDR1 as SNHLY and CDR2 as FYNNEI.

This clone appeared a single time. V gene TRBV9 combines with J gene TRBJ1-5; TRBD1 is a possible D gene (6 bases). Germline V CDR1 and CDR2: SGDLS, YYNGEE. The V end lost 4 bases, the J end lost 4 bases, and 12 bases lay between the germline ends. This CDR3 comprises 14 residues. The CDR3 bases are TGTGCCAGCAGCCAAGACAGGATGAATCAGCCCCAGCATTTT. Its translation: CASSQDRMNQPQHF.

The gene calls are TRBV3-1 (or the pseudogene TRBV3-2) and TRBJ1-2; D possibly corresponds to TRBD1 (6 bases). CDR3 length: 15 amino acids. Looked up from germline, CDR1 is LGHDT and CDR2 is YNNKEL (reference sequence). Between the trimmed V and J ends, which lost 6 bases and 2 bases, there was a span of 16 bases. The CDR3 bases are TGTGCCAGCAGGGAAAGGGGGGTGTCAAACTATGGCTACACCTTC. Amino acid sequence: CASRERGVSNYGYTF.

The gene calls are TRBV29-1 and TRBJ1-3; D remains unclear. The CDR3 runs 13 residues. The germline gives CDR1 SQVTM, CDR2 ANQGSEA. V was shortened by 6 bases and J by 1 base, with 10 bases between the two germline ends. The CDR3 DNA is TGCAGCGTGGTGATGGTGTCTGGAAACACCATATATTTT. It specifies CSVVMVSGNTIYF.

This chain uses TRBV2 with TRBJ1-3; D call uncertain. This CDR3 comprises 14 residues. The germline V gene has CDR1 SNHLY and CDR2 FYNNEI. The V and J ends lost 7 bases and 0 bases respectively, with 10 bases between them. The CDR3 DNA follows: TGTGCCAGCATCGCCACAAGCTCTGGAAACACCATATATTTT. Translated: CASIATSSGNTIYF.

CDR3 sequence reads: CASSRSGGERGYTF. CDR3 DNA sequence: TGTGCCAGCAGCCGTAGCGGTGGGGAGAGGGGCTACACCTTC. The V call is TRBV3-1 (or the pseudogene TRBV3-2), the J call TRBJ1-2; D is unclear. The germline CDR1 and CDR2 sequences are LGHDT and YNNKEL (reference sequence). Trimming pared 4 bases from V and 8 bases from J, leaving 17 bases between. This CDR3 has 14 amino acids.

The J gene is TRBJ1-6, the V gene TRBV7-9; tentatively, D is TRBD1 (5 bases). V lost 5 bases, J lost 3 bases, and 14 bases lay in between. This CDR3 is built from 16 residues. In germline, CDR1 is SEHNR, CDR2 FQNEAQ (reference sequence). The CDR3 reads CASSPRSRDYNSPLHF. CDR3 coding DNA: TGTGCCAGCAGCCCCCGGTCCAGGGACTATAATTCACCCCTCCACTTT.

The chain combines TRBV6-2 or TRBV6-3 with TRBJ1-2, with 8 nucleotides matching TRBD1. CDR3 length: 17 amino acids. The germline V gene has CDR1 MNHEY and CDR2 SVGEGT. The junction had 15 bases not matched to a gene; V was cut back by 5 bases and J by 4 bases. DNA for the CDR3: TGTGCCAGCAGTATCGGGACAGGACCCCGCGCTTTCTATGGCTACACCTTC. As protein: CASSIGTGPRAFYGYTF.

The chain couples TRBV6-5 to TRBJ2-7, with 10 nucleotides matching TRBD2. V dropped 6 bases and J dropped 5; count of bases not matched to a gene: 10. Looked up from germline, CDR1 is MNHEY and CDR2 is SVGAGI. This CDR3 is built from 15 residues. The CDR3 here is CASRPLSGGAHEQYF. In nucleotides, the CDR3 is TGTGCCAGCAGACCCTTAAGCGGGGGGGCCCACGAGCAGTACTTC.

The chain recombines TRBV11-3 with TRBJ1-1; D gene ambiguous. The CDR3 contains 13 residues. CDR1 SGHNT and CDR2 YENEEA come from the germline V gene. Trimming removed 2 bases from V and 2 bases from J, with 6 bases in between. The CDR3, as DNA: TGTGCCAGCAGCTTACGGGCCAACACTGAAGCTTTCTTT. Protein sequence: CASSLRANTEAFF.

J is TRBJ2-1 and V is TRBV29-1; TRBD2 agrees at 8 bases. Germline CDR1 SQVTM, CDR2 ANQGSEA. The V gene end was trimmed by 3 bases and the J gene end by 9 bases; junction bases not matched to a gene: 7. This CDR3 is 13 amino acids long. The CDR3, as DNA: TGCAGCGTTGACGTGGCTCGGGAGGGTGAGCAGTTCTTC. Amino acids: CSVDVAREGEQFF.

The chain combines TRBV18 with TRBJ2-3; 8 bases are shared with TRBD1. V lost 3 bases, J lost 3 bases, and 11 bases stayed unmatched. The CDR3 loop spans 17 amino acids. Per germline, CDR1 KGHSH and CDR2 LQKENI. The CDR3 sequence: CASSPPRTGRMTDTQYF. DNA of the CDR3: TGTGCCAGCTCACCCCCGCGGACAGGGAGGATGACAGATACGCAGTATTTT.

The DNA of the CDR3 is TGCGCCAGCAGCCCCTCGGGTTCCGGGAATTCACCCCTCCACTTT. It encodes CASSPSGSGNSPLHF. The gene calls are TRBV5-1 and TRBJ1-6; D uncertain. Germline V lookup: CDR1 SGHRS, CDR2 YFSETQ. CDR3 size: 15 residues. Trimming stripped 4 bases from V and 7 bases from J, with 15 bases between.

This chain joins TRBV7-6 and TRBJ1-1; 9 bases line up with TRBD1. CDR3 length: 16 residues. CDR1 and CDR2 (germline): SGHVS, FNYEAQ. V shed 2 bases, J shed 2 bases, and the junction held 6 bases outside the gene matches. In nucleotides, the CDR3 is TGTGCCAGCAGCTTAAGACAGACAGGGGGAAACACTGAAGCTTTCTTT. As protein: CASSLRQTGGNTEAFF.